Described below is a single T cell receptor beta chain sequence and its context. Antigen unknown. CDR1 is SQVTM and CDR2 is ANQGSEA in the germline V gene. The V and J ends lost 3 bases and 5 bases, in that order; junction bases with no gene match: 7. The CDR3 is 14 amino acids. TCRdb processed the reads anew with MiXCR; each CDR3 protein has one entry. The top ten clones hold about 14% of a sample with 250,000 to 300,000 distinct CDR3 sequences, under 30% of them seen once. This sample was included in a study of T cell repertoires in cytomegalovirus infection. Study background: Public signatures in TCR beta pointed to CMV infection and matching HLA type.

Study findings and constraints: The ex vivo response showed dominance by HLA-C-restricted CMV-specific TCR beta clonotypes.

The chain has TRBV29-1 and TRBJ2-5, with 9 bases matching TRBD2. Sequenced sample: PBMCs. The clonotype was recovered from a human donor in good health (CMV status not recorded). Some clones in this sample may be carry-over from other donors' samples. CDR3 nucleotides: TGCAGCGTTGATGCTAGCGGGGTGAAGGAGACCCAGTACTTC. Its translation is CSVDASGVKETQYF.